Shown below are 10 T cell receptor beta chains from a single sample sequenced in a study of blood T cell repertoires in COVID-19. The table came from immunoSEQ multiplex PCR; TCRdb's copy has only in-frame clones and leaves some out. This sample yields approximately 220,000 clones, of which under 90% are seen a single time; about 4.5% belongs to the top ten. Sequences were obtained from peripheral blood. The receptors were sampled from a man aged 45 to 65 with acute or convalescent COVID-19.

CDR3 amino acids: CASSTSPSGNTIYF. Written as DNA, the CDR3 is TGTGCCAGTAGTACCTCTCCCTCTGGAAACACCATATATTTT. This chain links TRBV19 with TRBJ1-3; D unclear. The ends were cut back, 4 bases at V and 0 bases at J, with 7 bases in the middle. This CDR3 spans 14 amino acids. Germline V gene sequence: CDR1 LNHDA, CDR2 SQIVND (reference sequence).

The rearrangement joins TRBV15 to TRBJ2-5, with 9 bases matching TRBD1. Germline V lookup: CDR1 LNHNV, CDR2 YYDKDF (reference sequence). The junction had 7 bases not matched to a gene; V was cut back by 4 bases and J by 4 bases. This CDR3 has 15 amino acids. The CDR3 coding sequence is TGTGCCACCAGCATCGCCGGGACAGGGAGAGAGACCCAGTACTTC. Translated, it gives CATSIAGTGRETQYF.

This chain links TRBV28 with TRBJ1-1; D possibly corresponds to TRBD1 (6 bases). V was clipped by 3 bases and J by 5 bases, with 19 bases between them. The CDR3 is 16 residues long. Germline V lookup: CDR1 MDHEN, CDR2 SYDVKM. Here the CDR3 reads CASSFPAGGGRTEAFF. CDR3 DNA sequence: TGTGCCAGCAGTTTTCCCGCTGGGGGGGGGCGAACTGAAGCTTTCTTT.

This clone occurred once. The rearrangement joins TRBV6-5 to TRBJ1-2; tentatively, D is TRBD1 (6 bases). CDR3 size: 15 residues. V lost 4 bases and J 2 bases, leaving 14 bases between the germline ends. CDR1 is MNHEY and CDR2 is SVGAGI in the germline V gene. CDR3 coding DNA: TGTGCCAGCAGTTTTTTACGACAGGTCAACTATGGCTACACCTTC. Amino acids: CASSFLRQVNYGYTF.

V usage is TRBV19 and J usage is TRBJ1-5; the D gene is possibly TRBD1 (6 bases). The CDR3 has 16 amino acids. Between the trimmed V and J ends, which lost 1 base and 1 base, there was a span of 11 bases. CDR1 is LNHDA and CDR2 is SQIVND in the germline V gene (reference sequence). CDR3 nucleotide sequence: TGTGCCAGTAGTATAGTTGGGACATTAAGCAATCAGCCCCAGCATTTT. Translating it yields CASSIVGTLSNQPQHF.

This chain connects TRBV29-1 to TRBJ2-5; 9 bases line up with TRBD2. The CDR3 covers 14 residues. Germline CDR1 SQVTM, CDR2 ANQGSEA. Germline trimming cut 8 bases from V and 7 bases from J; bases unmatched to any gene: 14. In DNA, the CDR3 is TGCAGCCACCAGACTAGCGGTATGCGGACGACCCAGTACTTC. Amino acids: CSHQTSGMRTTQYF.

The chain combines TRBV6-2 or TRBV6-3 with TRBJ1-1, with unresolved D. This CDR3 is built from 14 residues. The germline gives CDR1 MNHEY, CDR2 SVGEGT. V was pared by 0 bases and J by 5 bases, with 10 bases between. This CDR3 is CASSYSETGTEAFF. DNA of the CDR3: TGTGCCAGCAGTTACTCGGAGACGGGGACTGAAGCTTTCTTT.

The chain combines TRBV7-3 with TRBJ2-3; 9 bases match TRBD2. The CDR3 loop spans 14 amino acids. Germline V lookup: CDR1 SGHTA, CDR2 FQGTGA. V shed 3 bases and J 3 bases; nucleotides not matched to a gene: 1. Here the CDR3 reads CASSFAGGTDTQYF. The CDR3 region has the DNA TGTGCCAGCAGCTTCGCGGGGGGGACAGATACGCAGTATTTT. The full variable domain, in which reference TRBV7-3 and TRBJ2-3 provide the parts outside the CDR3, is GAGVSQTPSNKVTEKGKYVELRCDPISGHTALYWYRQSLGQGPEFLIYFQGTGAADDSGLPNDRFFAVRPEGSVSTLKIQRTERGDSAVYLCASSFAGGTDTQYFGPGTRLTVL.

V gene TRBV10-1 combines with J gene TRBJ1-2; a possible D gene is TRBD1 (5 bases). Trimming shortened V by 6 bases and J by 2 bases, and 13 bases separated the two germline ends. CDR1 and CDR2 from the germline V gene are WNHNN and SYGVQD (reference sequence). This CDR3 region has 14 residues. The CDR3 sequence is CASSPGGSNYGYTF. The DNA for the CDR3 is TGCGCCAGCAGCCCTGGGGGGAGCAACTATGGCTACACCTTC.

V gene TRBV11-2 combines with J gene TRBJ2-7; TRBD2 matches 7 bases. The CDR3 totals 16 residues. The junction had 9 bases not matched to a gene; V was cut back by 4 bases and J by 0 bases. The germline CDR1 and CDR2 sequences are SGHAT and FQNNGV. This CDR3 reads CASSSTSGVSSYEQYF. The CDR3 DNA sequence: TGTGCCAGCAGCTCTACGAGCGGGGTGAGCTCCTACGAGCAGTACTTC.